Sequencing of this T cell receptor beta chain was carried out in a study of T-cell reconstitution after alpha-beta-depleted transplantation in children. This clonotype has a count of ten or more. As yet, its antigen is unknown. Study-level results: As was reported, about two months after transplant, alpha-beta T cells came from several hundred expanded graft clones.

Unique molecular identifiers were used to barcode this TCRbeta library. TCRdb processed the PCR reads anew with MiXCR; each CDR3 protein has one entry. The sample yields 580,000 or so distinct CDR3 sequences, approximately 22% seen once. V was clipped by 6 bases and J by 2 bases, with 10 bases between them. CDR1 is MDHEN, CDR2 SYDVKM, per germline. This CDR3 spans 13 amino acids. This rearrangement joins TRBV28 to TRBJ2-5, with D perhaps being TRBD1 or TRBD2 (5 bases each). This specimen consisted of PBMCs, mostly from graft donor cells, obtained 360 days after TCRalphabeta/CD19-depleted stem cell transplant. The TCR sequence derives from a boy less than two years old who had a stem cell transplant for acute myeloid leukemia, so the T cells may come from the graft donor. The CDR3: CASRQGVQETQYF. The CDR3 DNA follows: TGTGCCAGCAGGCAGGGAGTACAAGAGACCCAGTACTTC.